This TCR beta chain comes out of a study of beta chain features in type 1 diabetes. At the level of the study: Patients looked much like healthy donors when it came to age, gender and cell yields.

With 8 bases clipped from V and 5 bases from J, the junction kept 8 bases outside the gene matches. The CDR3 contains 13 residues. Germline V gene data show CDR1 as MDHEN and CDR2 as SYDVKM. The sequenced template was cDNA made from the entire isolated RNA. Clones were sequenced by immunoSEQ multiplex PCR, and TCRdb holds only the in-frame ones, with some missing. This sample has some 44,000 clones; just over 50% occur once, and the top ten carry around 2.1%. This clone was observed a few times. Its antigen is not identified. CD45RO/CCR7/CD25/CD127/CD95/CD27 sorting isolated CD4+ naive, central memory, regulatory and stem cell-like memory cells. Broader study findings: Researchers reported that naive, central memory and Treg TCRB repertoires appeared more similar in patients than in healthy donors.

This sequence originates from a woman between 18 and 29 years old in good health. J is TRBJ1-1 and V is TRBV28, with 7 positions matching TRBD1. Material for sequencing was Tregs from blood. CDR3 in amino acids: CASSGSGGTEAFF. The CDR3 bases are TGTGCCAGCTCGGGATCAGGGGGGACTGAAGCTTTCTTT.